A single T cell receptor (beta chain) is shown here with its context. What it binds is not known. The entry originates in a study of early T cells in non-severe SARS-CoV-2 infection. Study background: From unsorted whole blood, bulk RNA was sequenced, and the chains remained unpaired. Study results and caveats: The matching step, a VDJdb search, favored anti-spike CD8 responses and missed private and CD4 specificities.

The CDR3 consists of 15 residues. Germline lookup yields CDR1 KGHDR and CDR2 SFDVKD. V was pared by 1 base and J by 7 bases, with 12 bases between. Each single cDNA molecule received a unique molecular identifier. TCRdb re-derived calls from the 5' RACE reads in MiXCR, one entry per CDR3 protein. Of 40,000 to 60,000 distinct CDR3 sequences in the sample, 3.5% to 5% were seen once. The specimen was whole blood. This chain connects TRBV24-1 to TRBJ2-2; weak D call: TRBD1 (6 bases). The sequence was obtained from an adult who was a healthcare worker with PCR-confirmed SARS-CoV-2 infection or an uninfected control (not recorded which). In DNA, the CDR3 is TGTGCCACCAGTGATTTTAACAGGGCGGTCGGGGAGCTGTTTTTT. Its protein product is CATSDFNRAVGELFF.